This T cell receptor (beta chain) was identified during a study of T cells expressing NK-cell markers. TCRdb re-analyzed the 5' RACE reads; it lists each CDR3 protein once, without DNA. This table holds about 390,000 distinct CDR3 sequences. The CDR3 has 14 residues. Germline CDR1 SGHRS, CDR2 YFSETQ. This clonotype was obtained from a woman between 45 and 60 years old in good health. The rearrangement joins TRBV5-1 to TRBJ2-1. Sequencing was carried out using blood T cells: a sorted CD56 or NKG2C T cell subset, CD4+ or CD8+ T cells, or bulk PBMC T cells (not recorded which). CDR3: CASTREILSNEQFF.